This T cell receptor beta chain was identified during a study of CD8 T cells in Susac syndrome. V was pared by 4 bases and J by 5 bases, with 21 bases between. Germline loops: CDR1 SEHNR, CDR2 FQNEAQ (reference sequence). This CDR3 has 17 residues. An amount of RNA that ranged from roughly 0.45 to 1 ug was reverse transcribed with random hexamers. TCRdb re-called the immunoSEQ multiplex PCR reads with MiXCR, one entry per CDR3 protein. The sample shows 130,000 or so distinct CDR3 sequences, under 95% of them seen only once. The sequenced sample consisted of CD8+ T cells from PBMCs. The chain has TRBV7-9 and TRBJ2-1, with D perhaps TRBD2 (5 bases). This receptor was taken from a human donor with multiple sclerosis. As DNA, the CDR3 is TGTGCCAGCAGCTCGGAGCGGTCGGGTAGCGCAAACAATGAGCAGTTCTTC. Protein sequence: CASSSERSGSANNEQFF.